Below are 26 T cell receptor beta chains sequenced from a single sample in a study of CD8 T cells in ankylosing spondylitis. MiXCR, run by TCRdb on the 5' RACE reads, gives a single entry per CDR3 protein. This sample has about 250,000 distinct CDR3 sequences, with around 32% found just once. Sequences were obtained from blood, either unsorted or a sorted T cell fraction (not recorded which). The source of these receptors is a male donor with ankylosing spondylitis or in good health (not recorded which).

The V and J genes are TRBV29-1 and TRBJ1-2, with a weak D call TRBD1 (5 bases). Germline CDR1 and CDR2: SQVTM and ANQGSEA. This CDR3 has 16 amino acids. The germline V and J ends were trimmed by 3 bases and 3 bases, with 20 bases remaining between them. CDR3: CSVEASGEIGDYGYTF. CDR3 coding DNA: TGCAGCGTTGAGGCGTCGGGGGAGATAGGCGACTATGGCTACACCTTC.

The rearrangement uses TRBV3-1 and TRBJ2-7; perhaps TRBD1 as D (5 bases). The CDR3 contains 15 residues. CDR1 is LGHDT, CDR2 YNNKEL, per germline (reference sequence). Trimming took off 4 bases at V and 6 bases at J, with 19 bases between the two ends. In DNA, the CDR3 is TGTGCCAGCAGCCCGCAAACAGGTGTGCGGATCGAGCAGTACTTC. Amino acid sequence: CASSPQTGVRIEQYF.

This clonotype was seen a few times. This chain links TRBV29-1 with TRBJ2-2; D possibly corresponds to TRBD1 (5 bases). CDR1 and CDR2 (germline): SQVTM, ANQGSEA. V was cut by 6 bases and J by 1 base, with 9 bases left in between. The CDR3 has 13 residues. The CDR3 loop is CSVPTENTGELFF. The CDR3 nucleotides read TGCAGCGTCCCGACAGAGAACACCGGGGAGCTGTTTTTT.

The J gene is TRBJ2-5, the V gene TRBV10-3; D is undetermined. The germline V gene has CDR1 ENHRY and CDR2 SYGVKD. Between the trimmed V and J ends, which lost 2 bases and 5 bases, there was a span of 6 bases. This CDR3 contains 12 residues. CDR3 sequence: CAISERRETQYF. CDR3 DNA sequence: TGTGCCATCAGTGAGCGGCGGGAGACCCAGTACTTC.

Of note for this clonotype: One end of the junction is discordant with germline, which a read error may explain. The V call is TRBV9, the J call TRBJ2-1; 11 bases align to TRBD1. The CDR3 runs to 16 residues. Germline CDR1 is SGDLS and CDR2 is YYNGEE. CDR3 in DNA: TGTGCCAGCAGCGACTTTGGACAGGGGGCCTACAGTGAGCAGTTCTTC. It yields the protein CASSDFGQGAYSEQFF.

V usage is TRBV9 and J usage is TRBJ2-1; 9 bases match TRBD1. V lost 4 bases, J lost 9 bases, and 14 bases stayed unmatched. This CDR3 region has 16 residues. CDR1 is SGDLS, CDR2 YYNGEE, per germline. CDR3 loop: CASSLGVGQGRSEQFF. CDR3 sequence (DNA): TGTGCCAGCAGCCTTGGTGTGGGACAGGGTCGGAGTGAGCAGTTCTTC.

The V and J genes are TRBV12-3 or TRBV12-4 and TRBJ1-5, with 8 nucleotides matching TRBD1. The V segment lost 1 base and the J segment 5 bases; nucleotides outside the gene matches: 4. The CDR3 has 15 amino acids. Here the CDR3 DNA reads TGTGCCAGCAGTTTAGGGCAGGGGGCTGATCAGCCCCAGCATTTT. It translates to CASSLGQGADQPQHF.

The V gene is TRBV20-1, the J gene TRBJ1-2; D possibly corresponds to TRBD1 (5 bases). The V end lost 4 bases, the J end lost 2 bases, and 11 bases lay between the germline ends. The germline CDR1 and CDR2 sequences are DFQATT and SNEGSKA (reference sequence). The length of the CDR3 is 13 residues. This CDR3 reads CSAISGGNYGYTF. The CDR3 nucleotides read TGCAGTGCTATTTCCGGGGGGAACTATGGCTACACCTTC.

Here the CDR3 DNA reads TGCAGTGCTATCCCTCGGCTAGCGGGGAAAAACATTCAGTACTTC. This codes for CSAIPRLAGKNIQYF. The V call is TRBV20-1, the J call TRBJ2-4; 9 nucleotides agree with TRBD2. This CDR3 is built from 15 residues. Trimming removed 4 bases from V and 4 bases from J; junction bases left unmatched: 8. Germline CDR1 and CDR2: DFQATT and SNEGSKA (reference sequence).

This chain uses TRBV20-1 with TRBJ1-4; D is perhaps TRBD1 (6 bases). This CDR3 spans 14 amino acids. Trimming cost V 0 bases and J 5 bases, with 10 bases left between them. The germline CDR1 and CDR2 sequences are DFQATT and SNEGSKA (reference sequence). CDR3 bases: TGCAGTGCTAGAGACAGGGGCCGGAATGAAAAACTGTTTTTT. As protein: CSARDRGRNEKLFF.

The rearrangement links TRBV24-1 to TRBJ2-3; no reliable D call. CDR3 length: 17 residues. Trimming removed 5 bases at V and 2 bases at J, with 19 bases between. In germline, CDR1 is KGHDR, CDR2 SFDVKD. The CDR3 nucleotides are TGTGCCACCAGTGCGTTCACGATAAACCAGGACACAGATACGCAGTATTTT. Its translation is CATSAFTINQDTDTQYF.

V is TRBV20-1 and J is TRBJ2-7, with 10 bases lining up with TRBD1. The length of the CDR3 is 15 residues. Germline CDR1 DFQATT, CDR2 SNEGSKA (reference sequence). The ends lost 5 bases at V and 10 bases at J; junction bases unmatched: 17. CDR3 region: CSAPRTGTGDWGQYF. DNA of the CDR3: TGCAGTGCTCCTAGGACCGGGACAGGGGATTGGGGTCAGTACTTC.

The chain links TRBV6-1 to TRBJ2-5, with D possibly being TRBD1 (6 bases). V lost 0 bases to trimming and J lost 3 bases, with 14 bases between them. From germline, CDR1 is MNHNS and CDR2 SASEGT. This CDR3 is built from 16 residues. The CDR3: CASSEAQGLQKETQYF. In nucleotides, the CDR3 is TGTGCCAGCAGTGAAGCGCAGGGGCTTCAGAAAGAGACCCAGTACTTC.

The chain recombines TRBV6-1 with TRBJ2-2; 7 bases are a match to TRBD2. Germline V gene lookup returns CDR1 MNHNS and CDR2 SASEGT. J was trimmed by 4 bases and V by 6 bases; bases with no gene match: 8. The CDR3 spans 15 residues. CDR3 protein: CASRLRGVRTGELFF. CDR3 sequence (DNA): TGTGCCAGCAGGCTACGGGGGGTCCGCACCGGGGAGCTGTTTTTT.

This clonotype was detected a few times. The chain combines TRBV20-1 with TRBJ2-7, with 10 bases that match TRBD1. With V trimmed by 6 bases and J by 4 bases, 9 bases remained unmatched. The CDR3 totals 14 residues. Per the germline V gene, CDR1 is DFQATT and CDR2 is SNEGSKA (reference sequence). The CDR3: CSARKWGQGYEQYF. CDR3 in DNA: TGCAGTGCCCGAAAGTGGGGACAGGGGTACGAGCAGTACTTC.

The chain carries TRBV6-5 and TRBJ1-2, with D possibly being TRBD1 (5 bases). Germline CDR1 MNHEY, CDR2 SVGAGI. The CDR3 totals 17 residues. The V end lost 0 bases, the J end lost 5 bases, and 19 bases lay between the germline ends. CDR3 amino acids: CASSYSYIKPQAYGYTF. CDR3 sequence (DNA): TGTGCCAGCAGTTACTCTTATATCAAGCCACAGGCTTATGGCTACACCTTC.

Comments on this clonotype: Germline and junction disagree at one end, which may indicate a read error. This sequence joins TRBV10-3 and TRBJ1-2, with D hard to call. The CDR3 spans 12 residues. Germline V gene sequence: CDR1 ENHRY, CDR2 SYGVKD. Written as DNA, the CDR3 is TGTGCCATTTGGTCGGGAGAGGATGGCGACACCTTC. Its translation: CAIWSGEDGDTF.

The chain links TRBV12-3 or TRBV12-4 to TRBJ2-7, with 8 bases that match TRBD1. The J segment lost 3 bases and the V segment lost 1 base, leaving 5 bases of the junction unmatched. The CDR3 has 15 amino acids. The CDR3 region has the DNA TGTGCCAGCAGTTTAGGACAGGGGTTCGACTACGAGCAGTACTTC. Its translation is CASSLGQGFDYEQYF.

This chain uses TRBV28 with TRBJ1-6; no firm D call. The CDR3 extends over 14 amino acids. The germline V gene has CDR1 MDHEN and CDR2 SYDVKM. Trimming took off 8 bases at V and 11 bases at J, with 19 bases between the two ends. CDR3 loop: CASLVAGYETPLHF. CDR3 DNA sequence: TGTGCCAGCCTAGTCGCGGGCTACGAAACACCCCTCCACTTT.

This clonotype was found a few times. The CDR3: CASSGLGVYEQYF. In nucleotides, the CDR3 is TGTGCCAGCAGCGGTCTAGGAGTCTACGAGCAGTACTTC. The chain couples TRBV6-1 to TRBJ2-7; D gene unclear. In germline, CDR1 is MNHNS, CDR2 SASEGT. The CDR3 extends over 13 amino acids. Trimming removed 6 bases from V and 3 bases from J, with 12 bases in between.

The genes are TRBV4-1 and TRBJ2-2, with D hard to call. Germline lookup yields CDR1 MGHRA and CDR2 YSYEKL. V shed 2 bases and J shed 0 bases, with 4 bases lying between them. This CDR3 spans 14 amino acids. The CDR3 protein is CASSQWPNTGELFF. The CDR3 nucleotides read TGCGCCAGCAGCCAATGGCCGAACACCGGGGAGCTGTTTTTT.

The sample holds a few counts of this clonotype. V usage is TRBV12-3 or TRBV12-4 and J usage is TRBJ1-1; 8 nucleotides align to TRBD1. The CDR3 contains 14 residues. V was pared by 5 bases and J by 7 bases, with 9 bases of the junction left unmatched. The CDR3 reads CASSLHQGAGEAFF. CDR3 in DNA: TGTGCCAGCAGTCTTCATCAGGGGGCGGGTGAAGCTTTCTTT.

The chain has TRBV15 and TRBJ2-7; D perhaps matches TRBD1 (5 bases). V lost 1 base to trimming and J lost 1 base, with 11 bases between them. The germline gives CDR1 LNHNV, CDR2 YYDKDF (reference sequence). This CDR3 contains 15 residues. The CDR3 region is CATSRVGELSYEQYF. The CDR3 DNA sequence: TGTGCCACCAGCAGAGTAGGGGAACTATCCTACGAGCAGTACTTC.

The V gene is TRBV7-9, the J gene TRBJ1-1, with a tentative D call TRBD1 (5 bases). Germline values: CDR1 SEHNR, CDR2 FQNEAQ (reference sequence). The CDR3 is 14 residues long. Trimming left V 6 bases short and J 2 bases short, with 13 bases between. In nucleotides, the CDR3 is TGTGCCAGCAGATCGGGGGTCGACAACACTGAAGCTTTCTTT. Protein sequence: CASRSGVDNTEAFF.

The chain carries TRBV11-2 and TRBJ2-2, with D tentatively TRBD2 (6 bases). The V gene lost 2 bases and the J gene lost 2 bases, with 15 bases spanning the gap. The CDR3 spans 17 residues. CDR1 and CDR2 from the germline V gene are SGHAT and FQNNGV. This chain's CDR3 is CASSLSPGLLNTGELFF. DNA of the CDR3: TGTGCCAGCAGCTTATCCCCGGGACTCCTTAACACCGGGGAGCTGTTTTTT.

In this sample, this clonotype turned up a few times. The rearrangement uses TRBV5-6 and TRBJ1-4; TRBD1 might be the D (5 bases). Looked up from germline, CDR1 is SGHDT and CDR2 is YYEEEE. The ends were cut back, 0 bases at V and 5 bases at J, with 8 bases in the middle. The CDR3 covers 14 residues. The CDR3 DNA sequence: TGTGCCAGCAGCTTGGTTGAGGGGAATGAAAAACTGTTTTTT. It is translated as CASSLVEGNEKLFF.